The entry below describes one T cell receptor beta chain. Its antigen is unidentified. The data stem from a study of blood T cells in healthy people across ages. General study findings and limits: Unsorted PBMCs prevented conclusive naive versus antigen-experienced comparison. Per million T cells, TCR beta diversity dropped roughly linearly as age increased.

Caucasian individuals from Russia who were healthy and aged about 6 to 95 acted as donors. The second PCR ran about 6 to 12 cycles with a sample-barcoded 5' primer and J-beta primers. TCRdb ran MiXCR on the 5' RACE reads and lists one entry per CDR3 protein. Here the sample spans over a million distinct CDR3 sequences, under 45% being singletons. CDR1 MGHDK and CDR2 SYGVNS come from the germline V gene. V was shortened by 4 bases and J by 2 bases, with 8 bases between the two germline ends. The CDR3 extends over 13 amino acids. The V and J genes are TRBV25-1 and TRBJ1-2, with D maybe TRBD1 (6 bases). Sequencing used blood. The receptor's source is a woman aged 60-70 years in good health. The CDR3 region has the DNA TGTGCCAGCAGTGCGGGGGCAAACTATGGCTACACCTTC. As protein: CASSAGANYGYTF.